Listed here are 19 T cell receptor beta chains from one sample, sequenced in a study of T-cell reconstitution after alpha-beta-depleted transplantation in children. Unique molecular identifiers were built into the TCRbeta library. MiXCR, run by TCRdb on the PCR reads, gives a single entry per CDR3 protein. The data contain around 600,000 distinct CDR3 sequences, 23% of them singletons. Sequenced material: PBMCs, mostly from graft donor cells, taken 360 days after TCRalphabeta/CD19-depleted stem cell transplant. These receptors came from a boy under three years old who had a stem cell transplant for acute myeloid leukemia, so the T cells may come from the graft donor.

This clonotype has just a few counts. The chain has TRBV6-1 and TRBJ2-2; 9 bases are shared with TRBD2. V dropped 7 bases and J dropped 6; count of bases not matched to a gene: 9. Germline assignment: CDR1 MNHNS and CDR2 SASEGT. The CDR3 runs to 15 residues. CDR3 sequence: CASTPEVAGAGELFF. CDR3 nucleotide sequence: TGTGCCAGCACTCCGGAGGTAGCGGGGGCCGGGGAGCTGTTTTTT.

This clonotype showed up many times. J is TRBJ2-3 and V is TRBV29-1; 7 positions agree with TRBD1. The CDR3 extends over 15 amino acids. The ends lost 4 bases at V and 5 bases at J; junction bases unmatched: 12. In germline, CDR1 is SQVTM, CDR2 ANQGSEA. CDR3 nucleotide sequence: TGCAGCGTTGCTACGAGGGGGCAGGGGCTAGATACGCAGTATTTT. Its translation: CSVATRGQGLDTQYF.

This clonotype was observed a few times. The chain uses TRBV4-1 and TRBJ2-2; TRBD2 might be the D (5 bases). Germline loops: CDR1 MGHRA, CDR2 YSYEKL. The length of the CDR3 is 15 residues. The V and J ends lost 7 bases and 7 bases respectively, with 19 bases between them. CDR3 in amino acids: CASTPRREGGGELFF. The CDR3 coding sequence is TGCGCCAGCACCCCACGTAGGGAAGGAGGCGGGGAGCTGTTTTTT.

This clonotype was seen many times. The chain combines TRBV11-3 with TRBJ1-4; D is unresolved. This CDR3 is built from 13 residues. CDR1 is SGHNT, CDR2 YENEEA, per germline. V was cut by 1 base and J by 13 bases, with 13 bases left in between. This CDR3 reads CASSLGHGKRLFF. The CDR3, as DNA: TGTGCCAGCAGCTTAGGTCACGGAAAAAGACTGTTTTTT.

This clonotype was observed a few times. This rearrangement joins TRBV4-1 to TRBJ1-2; D might be TRBD1 (5 bases). Germline CDR1 and CDR2: MGHRA and YSYEKL. The CDR3 length is 14 residues. V was cut by 5 bases and J by 4 bases, with 14 bases left in between. CDR3 sequence: CASSVTGGAYGYTF. CDR3 DNA sequence: TGCGCCAGCAGCGTCACAGGTGGCGCCTATGGCTACACCTTC.

The chain employs TRBV27 and TRBJ1-1, with D possibly matching TRBD1 (5 bases). The CDR3 is 15 residues long. The germline V and J ends were trimmed by 5 bases and 4 bases, with 17 bases remaining between them. Germline CDR1 MNHEY, CDR2 SMNVEV (reference sequence). CDR3 in amino acids: CASSPAGTRATEAFF. CDR3 coding DNA: TGTGCCAGCAGTCCCGCCGGGACCCGGGCCACTGAAGCTTTCTTT.

In this sample, this clonotype turned up many times. J is TRBJ1-1 and V is TRBV5-1; D is unclear. The CDR3 length is 13 residues. Germline V gene lookup returns CDR1 SGHRS and CDR2 YFSETQ. The ends were cut back, 1 base at V and 0 bases at J, with 4 bases in the middle. CDR3 amino acids: CASSLFLNTEAFF. The CDR3 DNA is TGCGCCAGCAGCTTGTTCCTGAACACTGAAGCTTTCTTT.

V usage is TRBV6-2 or TRBV6-3 and J usage is TRBJ2-1; 14 bases match TRBD2. The CDR3 covers 16 residues. Germline CDR1 is MNHEY and CDR2 is SVGEGT. V lost 5 bases to trimming and J lost 3 bases; unmatched junction nucleotides: 3. CDR3 sequence reads: CASSTGTSGGYNEQFF. CDR3 nucleotides: TGTGCCAGCAGTACCGGGACTAGCGGGGGCTACAATGAGCAGTTCTTC.

This clonotype came up many times. The genes are TRBV12-5 and TRBJ2-2; a possible D gene is TRBD2 (6 bases). CDR3 length: 14 residues. Per the germline V gene, CDR1 is LGHNT and CDR2 is FRNRAP. V gave up 8 bases and J gave up 2 bases, with 12 bases separating them. The CDR3 here is CASRGWLNTGELFF. CDR3 in DNA: TGTGCTAGTCGGGGGTGGCTAAACACCGGGGAGCTGTTTTTT.

The chain joins TRBV29-1 to TRBJ1-2; perhaps TRBD1 as D (6 bases). V lost 1 base and J 13 bases, leaving 19 bases between the germline ends. The CDR3 has 13 amino acids. Germline CDR1 and CDR2: SQVTM and ANQGSEA. The CDR3 loop reads CSVEASLRGTVTF. Written as DNA, the CDR3 is TGCAGCGTTGAAGCCTCGCTCAGGGGTACAGTCACCTTC.

The rearrangement uses TRBV6-1 and TRBJ2-1; D perhaps matches TRBD2 (7 bases). CDR1 is MNHNS, CDR2 SASEGT, per germline. The CDR3 extends over 13 amino acids. Trimming stripped 6 bases from V and 9 bases from J, with 15 bases between. The CDR3 DNA is TGTGCCAGCAGGATGGGGGGGGCAGTTGAGCAGTTCTTC. Its protein product is CASRMGGAVEQFF.

The chain couples TRBV3-1 to TRBJ2-7; D is undetermined. Trimming shortened V by 0 bases and J by 7 bases, and 22 bases separated the two germline ends. This CDR3 is built from 17 residues. The V gene's germline CDR1 is LGHDT and CDR2 YNNKEL (reference sequence). The CDR3 region is CASSQEQRLGFALEQYF. As DNA, the CDR3 is TGTGCCAGCAGCCAAGAGCAAAGGTTAGGGTTCGCTTTGGAGCAGTACTTC.

A few counts support this clonotype. The chain couples TRBV4-3 to TRBJ2-1, with D possibly TRBD2 on 7 matching bases. Per the germline V gene, CDR1 is LGHNA and CDR2 is YSLEER. CDR3 size: 14 residues. V was trimmed by 1 base and J by 8 bases, leaving 12 bases between them. The CDR3 DNA follows: TGCGCCAGCAGCCAAGGGGCGGGGGCCTATGAGCAGTTCTTC. The encoded protein is CASSQGAGAYEQFF.

J is TRBJ2-3 and V is TRBV20-1; 8 bases match TRBD1. The CDR3 has 17 amino acids. In germline, CDR1 is DFQATT, CDR2 SNEGSKA (reference sequence). V trimming: 4 bases; J trimming: 1 base; junction bases outside the gene matches: 13. This CDR3 reads CSATARDRGWGTDTQYF. In nucleotides, the CDR3 is TGCAGTGCTACGGCCCGAGACAGGGGTTGGGGCACAGATACGCAGTATTTT.

The rearrangement joins TRBV7-2 to TRBJ2-5; 7 bases are shared with TRBD2. CDR3 size: 14 residues. Germline V CDR1 and CDR2: SGHTA, FQGNSA. Trimming took 4 bases from V and 4 from J; bases not matched to a gene: 6. CDR3 sequence reads: CASSSWSGTETQYF. CDR3 DNA sequence: TGTGCCAGCAGCTCCTGGAGCGGGACAGAGACCCAGTACTTC.

The chain couples TRBV28 to TRBJ1-6; 7 bases map to TRBD1. This CDR3 region has 15 residues. Germline lookup yields CDR1 MDHEN and CDR2 SYDVKM. With V trimmed by 3 bases and J by 7 bases, 6 bases remained unmatched. The CDR3 DNA follows: TGTGCCAGCAGTTTGAGGGGGCTCTTGAATTCACCCCTCCACTTT. It codes for CASSLRGLLNSPLHF.

This sequence joins TRBV5-1 and TRBJ2-3, with D unresolved. The CDR3 loop spans 15 amino acids. Per the germline V gene, CDR1 is SGHRS and CDR2 is YFSETQ. V was cut by 4 bases and J by 5 bases, with 17 bases left in between. The chain's CDR3 is CASSIPDGVGDTQYF. Here the CDR3 DNA reads TGCGCCAGCAGCATACCTGATGGTGTCGGAGATACGCAGTATTTT.

This clonotype appeared a few times. The chain carries TRBV28 and TRBJ2-7; TRBD2 aligns across 7 bases. Germline CDR1 is MDHEN and CDR2 is SYDVKM. Trimming took 9 bases from V and 0 from J; bases not matched to a gene: 5. There are 13 residues in the CDR3. The CDR3 loop reads CASTSDSSYEQYV. CDR3 sequence (DNA): TGTGCCAGTACTAGCGACAGCTCCTACGAGCAGTACGTC.

The chain uses TRBV20-1 and TRBJ2-7; 9 bases agree with TRBD2. In germline, CDR1 is DFQATT, CDR2 SNEGSKA (reference sequence). V was pared by 4 bases and J by 0 bases, with 7 bases of the junction left unmatched. The CDR3 length is 15 residues. The CDR3 bases are TGCAGTGCTAATAAGGAGCGGGGGGCCTCCTACGAGCAGTACTTC. Its translation is CSANKERGASYEQYF.